The subject of this entry is one TCR beta chain. Trimming removed 4 bases from V and 1 base from J; junction bases left unmatched: 4. Germline CDR1 and CDR2: SGHNT and YENEEA. The CDR3 has 15 residues. The table came from immunoSEQ multiplex PCR; TCRdb's copy has only in-frame clones and leaves some out. The data show about 87,000 clones, 85% to 90% seen once. This sample stems from a study of blood T cell repertoires in COVID-19. For the study at large: Acute and convalescent COVID-19 samples came from the United States, Italy and Spain.

The origin of this receptor is a man in his forties with acute or convalescent COVID-19. The chain is built from TRBV11-3 and TRBJ1-1, with 9 bases aligning to TRBD1. Material for sequencing was peripheral blood. CDR3 in DNA: TGTGCCAGCAGCTCCACAGGGGGCTCGAACACTGAAGCTTTCTTT. It encodes CASSSTGGSNTEAFF.